A selection of T cell receptor beta chains follows, all from one sample in a study of early T cells in non-severe SARS-CoV-2 infection. MiXCR, applied by TCRdb to the 5' RACE reads, yields one record per CDR3 protein. The profile shows 95,000 to 120,000 distinct CDR3 sequences, 9% to 13% of them singletons. The sample consisted of whole blood. Source of these receptors: an adult who was a healthcare worker with PCR-confirmed SARS-CoV-2 infection or an uninfected control (not recorded which). Both conserved end residues are part of each CDR3. The D gene is left open where the match is weak. Clone size is not always given. Where it is, it says once, few, many or a class for expanded clones.

>TRBD2|TRBV5-1|TRBJ2-1|few
TGCGCCAGCAGCACCACCACCGGGACTAGCGGGAGTATGAGAGCCTACAATGAGCAGTTCTTC
CASSTTTGTSGSMRAYNEQFF
>.|TRBV27|TRBJ1-1|many
TGTGCCTCCCGAGGGGCAGAAAACACTGAAGCTTTCTTT
CASRGAENTEAFF
>.|TRBV7-2|TRBJ2-5|.
TGTGCCAGCAGCTTAGAGGTCGGGCAGACCCAGTACTTC
CASSLEVGQTQYF
>TRBD2|TRBV20-1|TRBJ2-7|many
TGCAGTGCTATTAGCGGGAGGGCCTACGAGCAGTACTTC
CSAISGRAYEQYF
>.|TRBV12-5|TRBJ2-2|many
TGTGCTAGTGGTTTGGTAGAGACGGTTAACACCGGGGAGCTGTTTTTT
CASGLVETVNTGELFF
>TRBD2|TRBV19|TRBJ2-3|few
TGTGCCAGTAGTATAAACCCTAGCGGGGTGGCAGATACGCAGTATTTT
CASSINPSGVADTQYF
>TRBD2|TRBV20-1|TRBJ2-5|.
TGCAGTGCTACCAGGGAACTAGCGGGCCAAGAGACCCAGTACTTC
CSATRELAGQETQYF
>.|TRBV4-2|TRBJ2-7|.
TGTGCCAGCAGCCAAGAATGGGGGGGGCCTTCCTACGAGCAGTACTTC
CASSQEWGGPSYEQYF
>.|TRBV27|TRBJ2-7|many
TGTGCCAGCAGTTCCTTACTTGCGCCTACCTACGAGCAGTACTTC
CASSSLLAPTYEQYF
>.|TRBV12-3/TRBV12-4|TRBJ1-1|many
TGTGCCAGCAGTTTATTATCTTCGAGAAACACTGAAGCTTTCTTT
CASSLLSSRNTEAFF
>TRBD2|TRBV7-6|TRBJ2-2|many
TGTGCCAGCAGCACGATCCCTAGCGGGGCGAACACCGGGGAGCTGTTTTTT
CASSTIPSGANTGELFF
>.|TRBV7-3|TRBJ2-1|few
TGTGCCAGCAGCCGAGCCCCGGGAGATGAGCAGTTCTTC
CASSRAPGDEQFF
>.|TRBV30|TRBJ2-5|many
TGTGCCTGGAGATCGGGGGGGACAGGGCAAGAGACCCAGTACTTC
CAWRSGGTGQETQYF
>.|TRBV28|TRBJ2-7|.
TGTGCCAGCAACGACCCAGGGTCCCCCTCCTACGAGCAGTACTTC
CASNDPGSPSYEQYF
>TRBD1|TRBV13|TRBJ1-1|.
TGTGCCAGCAGCGGAGACAGGGGATCTATTGAAGCTTTCTTT
CASSGDRGSIEAFF
>.|TRBV4-2|TRBJ2-3|many
TGTGCCAGCAGCCAAGAGGCGCCTCCCCGCACAGATACGCAGTATTTT
CASSQEAPPRTDTQYF
>TRBD1|TRBV19|TRBJ1-4|.
TGCGCCAGTAGTACCTCGGGAGGGGGACAGGGAGAAAAACTGTTTTTT
CASSTSGGGQGEKLFF
>.|TRBV29-1|TRBJ2-1|many
TGCAGCGTTGAAGATTTTCGACAGGCTAACAATGAGCAGTTCTTC
CSVEDFRQANNEQFF
>.|TRBV5-1|TRBJ2-7|many
TGCGCCAGCAGCCGCGGGGTCCCCTACGAGCAGTACTTC
CASSRGVPYEQYF
>.|TRBV12-3/TRBV12-4|TRBJ1-6|few
TGTGCCAGCAGCCTGACCGAGAGTAATTCACCCCTCCACTTT
CASSLTESNSPLHF